This is a list of T cell receptor beta chains from one sample in a study of regulatory T cells in long-lasting Graves disease. From the multiplex PCR reads, TCRdb called clonotypes with MiXCR, one entry per CDR3 protein. The top ten clones hold around 27% of a sample with roughly 380,000 distinct CDR3 sequences, roughly 17% of them seen once. Another study also made use of these data, one on T cells in Graves' hyperthyroidism and ophthalmopathy.

Source: peripheral blood mononuclear cells (PBMCs), taken at new diagnosis, from a patient treated with antithyroid drugs. Receptors were obtained from a man aged 40-55 years with Graves disease. CDR3s include the opening cysteine and the closing phenylalanine or tryptophan. Each record gives: D gene, J gene, CDR3 length, clone size, V gene, CDR3 protein, CDR3 DNA. A D gene is named only where the DNA matches it firmly. Expanded clones get a size class; other rows say once, few or many, or leave the size out.

d_call: -; j_call: TRBJ2-5; cdr3_length: 13; clone_size: -; v_call: TRBV6-9; cdr3_aa: CASSYSRGETQYF; cdr3_nt: TGTGCCAGCAGTTACTCACGTGGGGAGACCCAGTACTTC
d_call: -; j_call: TRBJ2-4; cdr3_length: 14; clone_size: many; v_call: TRBV29-1; cdr3_aa: CSAGEGTGENIQYF; cdr3_nt: TGCAGCGCCGGTGAGGGGACCGGAGAAAACATTCAGTACTTC
d_call: -; j_call: TRBJ2-3; cdr3_length: 14; clone_size: -; v_call: TRBV4-2; cdr3_aa: CASSPDLRADTQYF; cdr3_nt: TGTGCCAGCAGCCCAGATCTTCGGGCAGATACGCAGTATTTT
d_call: TRBD2; j_call: TRBJ2-6; cdr3_length: 16; clone_size: few; v_call: TRBV27; cdr3_aa: CASSMLAGAGANVLTF; cdr3_nt: TGTGCCAGCAGTATGTTAGCGGGGGCTGGGGCCAACGTCCTGACTTTC
d_call: -; j_call: TRBJ1-1; cdr3_length: 14; clone_size: many; v_call: TRBV4-3; cdr3_aa: CASSQDEGGTEAFF; cdr3_nt: TGCGCCAGCAGCCAAGATGAGGGGGGCACTGAAGCTTTCTTT
d_call: TRBD1; j_call: TRBJ2-3; cdr3_length: 14; clone_size: many; v_call: TRBV29-1; cdr3_aa: CSVVWDRATDTQYF; cdr3_nt: TGCAGCGTTGTTTGGGACAGGGCCACAGATACGCAGTATTTT
d_call: -; j_call: TRBJ1-2; cdr3_length: 15; clone_size: many; v_call: TRBV6-1; cdr3_aa: CASDRIWGGNYGYTF; cdr3_nt: TGTGCCAGCGACCGAATTTGGGGCGGAAACTATGGCTACACCTTC
d_call: TRBD1; j_call: TRBJ1-2; cdr3_length: 13; clone_size: many; v_call: TRBV20-1; cdr3_aa: CSADSDREYGYTF; cdr3_nt: TGCAGTGCCGATTCTGACAGGGAGTATGGCTACACCTTC
d_call: TRBD2; j_call: TRBJ2-1; cdr3_length: 13; clone_size: -; v_call: TRBV20-1; cdr3_aa: CSAKSGGYNEQFF; cdr3_nt: TGCAGTGCTAAAAGCGGGGGATACAATGAGCAGTTCTTC
d_call: -; j_call: TRBJ2-5; cdr3_length: 12; clone_size: many; v_call: TRBV30; cdr3_aa: CAWSQGSETQYF; cdr3_nt: TGTGCCTGGAGTCAGGGTTCGGAGACCCAGTACTTC
d_call: TRBD2; j_call: TRBJ2-2; cdr3_length: 14; clone_size: -; v_call: TRBV27; cdr3_aa: CASFGGASTGELFF; cdr3_nt: TGTGCCAGCTTCGGGGGGGCCTCCACCGGGGAGCTGTTTTTT
d_call: -; j_call: TRBJ2-1; cdr3_length: 14; clone_size: many; v_call: TRBV5-1; cdr3_aa: CASRLRQIHNEQFF; cdr3_nt: TGCGCCAGCAGGTTGAGACAGATCCACAATGAGCAGTTCTTC
d_call: TRBD1; j_call: TRBJ2-5; cdr3_length: 15; clone_size: many; v_call: TRBV5-1; cdr3_aa: CASSLAGRGPETQYF; cdr3_nt: TGCGCCAGCAGCTTGGCCGGTAGGGGGCCGGAGACCCAGTACTTC
d_call: -; j_call: TRBJ2-1; cdr3_length: 13; clone_size: few; v_call: TRBV2; cdr3_aa: CASRGEGRDEQFF; cdr3_nt: TGTGCCAGCAGGGGGGAAGGGCGTGATGAGCAGTTCTTC
d_call: TRBD2; j_call: TRBJ2-7; cdr3_length: 14; clone_size: many; v_call: TRBV6-2/TRBV6-3; cdr3_aa: CASSELRGSYEQYF; cdr3_nt: TGTGCCAGCAGTGAATTGCGGGGGAGCTACGAGCAGTACTTC
d_call: -; j_call: TRBJ2-1; cdr3_length: 13; clone_size: many; v_call: TRBV27; cdr3_aa: CASSNRDYNEQFF; cdr3_nt: TGTGCCAGCAGTAACCGGGACTACAATGAGCAGTTCTTC
d_call: -; j_call: TRBJ2-2; cdr3_length: 15; clone_size: few; v_call: TRBV7-3; cdr3_aa: CASSLIGVSTGELFF; cdr3_nt: TGTGCCAGCAGCTTAATTGGGGTTAGCACCGGGGAGCTGTTTTTT
d_call: TRBD1; j_call: TRBJ2-7; cdr3_length: 12; clone_size: -; v_call: TRBV12-3/TRBV12-4; cdr3_aa: CASTDRVNEQYF; cdr3_nt: TGTGCCAGTACCGACAGGGTGAACGAGCAGTACTTC
d_call: -; j_call: TRBJ1-1; cdr3_length: 13; clone_size: -; v_call: TRBV7-9; cdr3_aa: CASSLVLGGQAFF; cdr3_nt: TGTGCCAGCAGCTTAGTTTTGGGGGGGCAAGCTTTCTTT
d_call: TRBD2; j_call: TRBJ2-5; cdr3_length: 16; clone_size: -; v_call: TRBV4-3; cdr3_aa: CASRQRFPGLRETQYF; cdr3_nt: TGCGCCAGCAGACAAAGGTTCCCGGGACTAAGAGAGACCCAGTACTTC
d_call: -; j_call: TRBJ2-6; cdr3_length: 16; clone_size: -; v_call: TRBV20-1; cdr3_aa: CSARISGRLGANVLTF; cdr3_nt: TGCAGTGCTAGAATTTCTGGCAGGCTTGGGGCCAACGTCCTGACTTTC
d_call: TRBD1; j_call: TRBJ1-5; cdr3_length: 15; clone_size: -; v_call: TRBV18; cdr3_aa: CASSLGQGATQPQHF; cdr3_nt: TGTGCCAGCTCGTTGGGACAGGGTGCGACTCAGCCCCAGCATTTT
d_call: -; j_call: TRBJ2-7; cdr3_length: 14; clone_size: many; v_call: TRBV20-1; cdr3_aa: CSARDLTDHYEQYF; cdr3_nt: TGCAGTGCTAGAGATTTGACAGATCACTACGAGCAGTACTTC
d_call: -; j_call: TRBJ1-1; cdr3_length: 13; clone_size: many; v_call: TRBV5-1; cdr3_aa: CASSFQDSAEAFF; cdr3_nt: TGCGCCAGCAGCTTTCAGGACAGCGCTGAAGCTTTCTTT
d_call: -; j_call: TRBJ1-1; cdr3_length: 14; clone_size: many; v_call: TRBV2; cdr3_aa: CASSKNRDDTEAFF; cdr3_nt: TGTGCCAGCAGTAAGAACAGGGATGACACTGAAGCTTTCTTT
d_call: TRBD2; j_call: TRBJ2-5; cdr3_length: 13; clone_size: many; v_call: TRBV5-5; cdr3_aa: CASRVGGVETQYF; cdr3_nt: TGTGCCAGCAGAGTCGGGGGGGTAGAGACCCAGTACTTC
d_call: TRBD2; j_call: TRBJ2-5; cdr3_length: 14; clone_size: many; v_call: TRBV6-1; cdr3_aa: CASRLAGGQETQYF; cdr3_nt: TGTGCCAGCAGACTAGCGGGGGGCCAAGAGACCCAGTACTTC
d_call: TRBD2; j_call: TRBJ2-7; cdr3_length: 16; clone_size: many; v_call: TRBV7-2; cdr3_aa: CASSRRTSGGAIEQYF; cdr3_nt: TGTGCCAGCAGCCGGCGGACTAGCGGGGGGGCCATAGAGCAGTACTTC
d_call: TRBD1; j_call: TRBJ2-5; cdr3_length: 14; clone_size: many; v_call: TRBV12-3/TRBV12-4; cdr3_aa: CASRPGQKQETQYF; cdr3_nt: TGTGCCAGCAGACCGGGACAGAAGCAAGAGACCCAGTACTTC
d_call: -; j_call: TRBJ1-2; cdr3_length: 17; clone_size: -; v_call: TRBV5-6; cdr3_aa: CASSSGTGGRGGYGYTF; cdr3_nt: TGTGCCAGCAGCTCGGGCACGGGGGGGAGAGGAGGGTATGGCTACACCTTC
d_call: -; j_call: TRBJ1-5; cdr3_length: 15; clone_size: -; v_call: TRBV9; cdr3_aa: CASSVDPWGHQPQHF; cdr3_nt: TGTGCCAGCAGCGTAGACCCGTGGGGCCATCAGCCCCAGCATTTT
d_call: -; j_call: TRBJ2-2; cdr3_length: 13; clone_size: many; v_call: TRBV18; cdr3_aa: CASSPQDTGELFF; cdr3_nt: TGTGCCAGCAGTCCCCAGGACACCGGGGAGCTGTTTTTT
d_call: TRBD1; j_call: TRBJ2-3; cdr3_length: 15; clone_size: many; v_call: TRBV12-3/TRBV12-4; cdr3_aa: CASSSWTGYTDTQYF; cdr3_nt: TGTGCCAGCAGTTCGTGGACAGGATACACAGATACGCAGTATTTT
d_call: TRBD2; j_call: TRBJ2-2; cdr3_length: 15; clone_size: many; v_call: TRBV25-1; cdr3_aa: CASSDTSGGRGELFF; cdr3_nt: TGTGCCAGCAGTGATACTAGCGGGGGACGCGGGGAGCTGTTTTTT
d_call: -; j_call: TRBJ1-4; cdr3_length: 13; clone_size: few; v_call: TRBV6-9; cdr3_aa: CASSYGTYEKLFF; cdr3_nt: TGTGCCAGCAGTTACGGGACATACGAAAAACTGTTTTTT
d_call: -; j_call: TRBJ2-2; cdr3_length: 15; clone_size: few; v_call: TRBV5-1; cdr3_aa: CASSLGPKNTGELFF; cdr3_nt: TGCGCCAGCAGCTTGGGACCGAAAAACACCGGGGAGCTGTTTTTT
d_call: -; j_call: TRBJ2-3; cdr3_length: 16; clone_size: many; v_call: TRBV7-6; cdr3_aa: CASSISWAKGTDTQYF; cdr3_nt: TGTGCCAGCAGCATTTCCTGGGCGAAGGGCACAGATACGCAGTATTTT
d_call: -; j_call: TRBJ2-1; cdr3_length: 15; clone_size: many; v_call: TRBV12-3/TRBV12-4; cdr3_aa: CASGGTGGGYNEQFF; cdr3_nt: TGTGCCAGCGGGGGCACGGGCGGGGGATACAATGAGCAGTTCTTC
d_call: TRBD1; j_call: TRBJ1-2; cdr3_length: 14; clone_size: many; v_call: TRBV7-8; cdr3_aa: CASSSPGQGSGYTF; cdr3_nt: TGTGCCAGCAGCAGCCCGGGACAGGGCTCTGGCTACACCTTC
d_call: TRBD2; j_call: TRBJ2-5; cdr3_length: 16; clone_size: many; v_call: TRBV6-1; cdr3_aa: CASSPQRTSSRETQYF; cdr3_nt: TGTGCCAGCAGTCCCCAACGGACTAGTTCCCGAGAGACCCAGTACTTC
d_call: -; j_call: TRBJ1-1; cdr3_length: 13; clone_size: many; v_call: TRBV30; cdr3_aa: CAWGPGTNTEAFF; cdr3_nt: TGTGCCTGGGGTCCAGGCACGAACACTGAAGCTTTCTTT
d_call: TRBD1; j_call: TRBJ1-2; cdr3_length: 14; clone_size: -; v_call: TRBV15; cdr3_aa: CATSRDRANYGYTF; cdr3_nt: TGTGCCACCAGCCGGGACAGGGCTAACTATGGCTACACCTTC
d_call: -; j_call: TRBJ2-1; cdr3_length: 13; clone_size: many; v_call: TRBV7-2; cdr3_aa: CASSFRVRGEQFF; cdr3_nt: TGTGCCAGCAGCTTCAGGGTTAGGGGTGAGCAGTTCTTC